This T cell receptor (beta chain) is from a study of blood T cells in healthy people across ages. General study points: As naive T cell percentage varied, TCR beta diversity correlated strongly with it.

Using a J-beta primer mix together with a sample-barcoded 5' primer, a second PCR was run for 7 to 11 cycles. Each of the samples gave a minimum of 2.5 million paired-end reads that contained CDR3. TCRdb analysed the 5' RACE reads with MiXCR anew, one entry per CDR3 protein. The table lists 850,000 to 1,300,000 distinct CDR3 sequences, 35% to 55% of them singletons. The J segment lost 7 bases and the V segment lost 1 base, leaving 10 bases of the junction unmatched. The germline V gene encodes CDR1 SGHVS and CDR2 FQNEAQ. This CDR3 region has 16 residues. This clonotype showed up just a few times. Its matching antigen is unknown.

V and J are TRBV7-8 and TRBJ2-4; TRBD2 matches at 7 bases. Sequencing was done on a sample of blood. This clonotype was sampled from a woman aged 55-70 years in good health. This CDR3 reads CASSLVTPGGGNIQYF. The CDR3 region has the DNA TGTGCCAGCAGCTTAGTCACCCCGGGAGGAGGGAACATTCAGTACTTC.